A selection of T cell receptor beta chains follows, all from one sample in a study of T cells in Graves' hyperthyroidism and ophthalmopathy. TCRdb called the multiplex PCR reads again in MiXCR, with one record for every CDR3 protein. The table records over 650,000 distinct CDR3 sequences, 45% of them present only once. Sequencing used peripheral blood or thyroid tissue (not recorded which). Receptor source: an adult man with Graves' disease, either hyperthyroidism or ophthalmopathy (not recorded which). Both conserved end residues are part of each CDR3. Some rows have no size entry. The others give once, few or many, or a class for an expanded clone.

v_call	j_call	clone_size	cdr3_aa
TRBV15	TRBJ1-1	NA	CATSSSRQGPAFF
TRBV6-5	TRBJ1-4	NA	CASSYSKGDEKLFF
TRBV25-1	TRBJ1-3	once	CASRDRNSGNTIYF
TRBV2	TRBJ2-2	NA	CASSLTLTNTGELFF
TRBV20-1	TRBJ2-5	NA	CSARGLAVQETQYF
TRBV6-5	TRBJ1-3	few	CASRTGGISGNTIYF
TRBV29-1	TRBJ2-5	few	CSVGLAAETQYF
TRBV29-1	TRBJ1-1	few	CSVEDYPLGVENTEAFF
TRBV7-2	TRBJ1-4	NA	CASSQQLGQGEKLFF
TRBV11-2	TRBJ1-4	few	CASSLAGGSGEKLFF
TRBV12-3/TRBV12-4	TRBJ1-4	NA	CASSFLPGQSENEKLFF
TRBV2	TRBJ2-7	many	CASRGLAGVGEQYF
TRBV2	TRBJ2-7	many	CASSERRTDVYEQYF
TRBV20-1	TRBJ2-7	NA	CSARRQTNYEQYF
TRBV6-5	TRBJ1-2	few	CASSVPGGLGYTF
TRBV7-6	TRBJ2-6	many	CASSPAGVSGANVLTF
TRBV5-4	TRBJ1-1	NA	CAWNADSTNTEAFF
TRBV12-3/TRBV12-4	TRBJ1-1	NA	CASSFWRTNTEAFF
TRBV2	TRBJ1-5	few	CASSGRDRNRVNQPQHF
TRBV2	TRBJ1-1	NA	CASSSGQVRKDFFF
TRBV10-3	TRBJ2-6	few	CASSYMPGSGANVLTF
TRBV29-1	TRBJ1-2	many	CSVAQEFYGYTF
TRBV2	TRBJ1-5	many	CASSEGDSGQPQHF
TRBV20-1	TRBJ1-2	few	CSDETGDYYGYTF
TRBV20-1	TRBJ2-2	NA	CSARARDRSATGELFF
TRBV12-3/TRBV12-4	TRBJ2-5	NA	CASLPGYEETQYF
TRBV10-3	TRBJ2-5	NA	CAIGQGEETQYF
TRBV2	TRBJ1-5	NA	CASSEVTGIRPQHF
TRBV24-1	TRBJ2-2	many	CATSDFVGVVGELFF
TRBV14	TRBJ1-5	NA	CASSQDLQPQHF
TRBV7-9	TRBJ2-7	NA	CASSPGQNHEQYF
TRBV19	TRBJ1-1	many	CASSTLTGEAFF
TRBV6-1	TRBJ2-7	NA	CASSPQGGGEQYF
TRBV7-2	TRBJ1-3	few	CASRPPGQGGNTIYF
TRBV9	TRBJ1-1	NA	CASSGSNTEAFF
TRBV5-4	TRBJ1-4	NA	CASSLGHLPAGGKLFF
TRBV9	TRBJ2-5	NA	CASSVGPRESAETQYF
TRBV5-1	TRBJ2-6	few	CASSIGQEGSGANVLTF
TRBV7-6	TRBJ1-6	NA	CASSPPGQRRNSPLHF
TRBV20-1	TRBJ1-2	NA	CSAYDNNYGYTF
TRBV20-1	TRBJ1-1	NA	CSASGGMNTEAFF
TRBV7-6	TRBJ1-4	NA	CASSSITGGNEKLFF
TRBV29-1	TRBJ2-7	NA	CSVVRGYEQYF
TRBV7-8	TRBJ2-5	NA	CASSGGQVETQYF
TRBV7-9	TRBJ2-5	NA	CASSEQVFQETQYF
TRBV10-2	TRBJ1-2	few	CASSESGPGGYTF